A selection of T cell receptor beta chains follows, all from one sample in a study of blood T cell repertoires in COVID-19. TCRdb keeps only in-frame clones here, not all; method: immunoSEQ multiplex PCR. The sample holds hundreds of thousands of clones, over 75% seen once. Source material: PBMCs or T cells enriched from blood (not recorded which). The origin of the receptors is a man younger than 40 who had recovered from COVID-19. CDR3s include the opening cysteine and the closing phenylalanine or tryptophan. A D gene is named only where the DNA matches it firmly. Clone size appears in some rows only: once, few, many, or a class for an expanded clone.

TRBJ2-3	once	TRBV9	TRBD2	CASSSSGTSSTDTQYF	TGTGCCAGCAGCTCTAGCGGGACCTCGAGCACAGATACGCAGTATTTT
TRBJ2-5	once	TRBV11-2	TRBD1	CASSPDRVETQYF	TGTGCCAGCAGCCCGGACAGGGTGGAGACCCAGTACTTC
TRBJ2-7	once	TRBV6-5	TRBD1	CASSDHQRGREQYF	TGTGCCAGCAGCGACCATCAGAGGGGGCGCGAGCAGTACTTC
TRBJ1-5	-	TRBV7-2	-	CASSVPQGRQPQHF	TGTGCCAGCAGCGTCCCCCAGGGTCGTCAGCCCCAGCATTTT
TRBJ2-1	-	TRBV5-1	TRBD2	CASSLADGRAYNEQFF	TGCGCCAGCAGCTTGGCTGACGGGAGGGCATACAATGAGCAGTTCTTC
TRBJ2-7	-	TRBV6-5	-	CASMRQVNPEQYF	TGTGCCAGCATGCGACAGGTAAATCCCGAGCAGTACTTC
TRBJ2-5	-	TRBV7-9	TRBD2	CASSVSGSRETQYF	TGTGCCAGCAGCGTGAGCGGGAGCCGGGAGACCCAGTACTTC
TRBJ1-2	-	TRBV24-1	-	CATSDYKNYGYTF	TGTGCCACCAGTGATTACAAAAACTATGGCTACACCTTC
TRBJ2-7	-	TRBV28	-	CASSFGRGRNYEQYF	TGTGCCAGCAGTTTTGGCAGGGGCCGTAACTACGAGCAGTACTTC
TRBJ2-7	-	TRBV5-6	-	CASSRNPAYEQYF	TGTGCCAGCAGTAGAAACCCCGCCTACGAGCAGTACTTC
TRBJ2-5	-	TRBV5-1	TRBD2	CASSSGLAGGEETQYF	TGCGCCAGCAGCTCCGGACTAGCGGGAGGGGAAGAGACCCAGTACTTC
TRBJ1-3	-	TRBV5-1	TRBD1	CASSAGTAGNTIYF	TGCGCCAGCAGCGCCGGGACAGCTGGAAACACCATATATTTT
TRBJ2-7	-	TRBV4-2	-	CASSQDTQGFYEQYF	TGTGCCAGCAGCCAAGATACACAGGGCTTTTACGAGCAGTACTTC
TRBJ2-7	few	TRBV30	-	CAWSPGSGLYEQYF	TGTGCCTGGAGCCCAGGGAGCGGGCTCTACGAGCAGTACTTC